This TCR beta chain emerged from a study of blood T cell repertoires in COVID-19. Study-level information: The United States, Italy and Spain provided the acute and convalescent COVID-19 samples. Nucleic acid was either cDNA or gDNA, and it came from T cells, B-cell-depleted T cells, or PBMCs.

CDR3 length: 14 residues. Trimming removed 6 bases from V and 6 bases from J; junction bases left unmatched: 8. Germline lookup yields CDR1 LNHDA and CDR2 SQIVND (reference sequence). This clone was detected once. Methods used by the authors: Amplifying reference gene primers gave estimates of nucleated cell counts. The method was immunoSEQ multiplex PCR; TCRdb's version includes in-frame clones alone and lacks a portion of them. Clone size and V and J calls were adopted from that table, with D and trimming inferred from the DNA. There are some 150,000 clones in the sample; about 80% occur only once, and 3% lies in the top ten.

Material: peripheral blood. The chain links TRBV19 to TRBJ1-2; 9 bases fit TRBD1. The origin of this receptor is a woman aged 80 or over with acute or convalescent COVID-19. The CDR3 loop is CASRTSGTGHGYTF. For the CDR3, the DNA is TGTGCCAGTAGGACCTCAGGGACAGGGCATGGCTACACCTTC. The whole variable domain, filled in from reference TRBV19 and TRBJ1-2, reads DGGITQSPKYLFRKEGQNVTLSCEQNLNHDAMYWYRQDPGQGLRLIYYSQIVNDFQKGDIAEGYSVSREKKESFPLTVTSAQKNPTAFYLCASRTSGTGHGYTFGSGTRLTVV.